This T cell receptor beta chain was identified in a study of cytomegalovirus exposure and HLA in healthy donors. Study-level background: Clustering assigned approximately 79% of the approximately 400 genotyped donors to the Caucasian-associated ancestry cluster.

Study-level points and caveats: Specificity for CMV antigens was confirmed in vitro for a few of the CMV-associated chains.

This clone came up many times. Its target is not known. The PCR made use of 60 Vbeta and 13 Jbeta primers. The assay was immunoSEQ multiplex PCR, and TCRdb's table has in-frame clones only and misses some. The top ten hold less than 2.5% of the sample, which has roughly 120,000 clones, 81% seen once. The CDR3 extends over 19 amino acids. The chain joins TRBV21-1 to TRBJ2-2; the table's D call TRBD1 went unverified against the DNA. TRBV21-1 is classified as a pseudogene. This sequence originates from a middle-aged woman in good health and CMV-seronegative. The sample taken for sequencing was PBMCs. CDR3 loop: CASSSRDRGSGLNTGELFF. The CDR3 DNA is TGTGCCAGCAGCAGCCGGGACAGGGGCAGCGGGTTGAACACCGGGGAGCTGTTTTTT.